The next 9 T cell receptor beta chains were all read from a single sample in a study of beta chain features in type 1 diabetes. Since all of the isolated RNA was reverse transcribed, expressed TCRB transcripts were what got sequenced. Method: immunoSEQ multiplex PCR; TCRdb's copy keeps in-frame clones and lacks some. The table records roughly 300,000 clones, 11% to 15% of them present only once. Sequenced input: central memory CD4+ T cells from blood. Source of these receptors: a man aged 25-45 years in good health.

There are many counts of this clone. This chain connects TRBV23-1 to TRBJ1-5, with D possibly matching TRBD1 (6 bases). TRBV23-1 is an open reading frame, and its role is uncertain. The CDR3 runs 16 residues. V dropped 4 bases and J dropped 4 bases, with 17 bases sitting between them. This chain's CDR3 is CASSRAGAVVNQPQHF. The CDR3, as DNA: TGCGCCAGCAGTCGGGCAGGGGCGGTCGTTAATCAGCCCCAGCATTTT.

CDR3 loop: CASSEAAWNLPGPIYF. CDR3 DNA: TGTGCCAGCAGTGAAGCTGCCTGGAACCTCCCGGGGCCCATATATTTT. J is TRBJ1-3 and V is TRBV2; the D gene is possibly TRBD1 (5 bases). The CDR3 spans 16 residues. Trimming took off 0 bases at V and 11 bases at J, with 20 bases between the two ends. Germline loops: CDR1 SNHLY, CDR2 FYNNEI.

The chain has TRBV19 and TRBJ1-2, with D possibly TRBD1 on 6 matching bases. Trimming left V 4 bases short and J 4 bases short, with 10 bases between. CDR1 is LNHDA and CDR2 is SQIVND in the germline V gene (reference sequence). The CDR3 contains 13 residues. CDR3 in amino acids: CASSSHRAYGYTF. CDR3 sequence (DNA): TGTGCCAGTAGTAGTCACAGGGCCTATGGCTACACCTTC. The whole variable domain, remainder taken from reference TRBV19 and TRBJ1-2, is DGGITQSPKYLFRKEGQNVTLSCEQNLNHDAMYWYRQDPGQGLRLIYYSQIVNDFQKGDIAEGYSVSREKKESFPLTVTSAQKNPTAFYLCASSSHRAYGYTFGSGTRLTVV.

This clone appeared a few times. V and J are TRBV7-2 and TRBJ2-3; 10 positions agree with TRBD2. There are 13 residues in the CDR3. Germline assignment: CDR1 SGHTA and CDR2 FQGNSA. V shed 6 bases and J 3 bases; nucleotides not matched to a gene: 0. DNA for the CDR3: TGTGCCAGCAGGACTAGCGGGACAGATACGCAGTATTTT. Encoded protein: CASRTSGTDTQYF.

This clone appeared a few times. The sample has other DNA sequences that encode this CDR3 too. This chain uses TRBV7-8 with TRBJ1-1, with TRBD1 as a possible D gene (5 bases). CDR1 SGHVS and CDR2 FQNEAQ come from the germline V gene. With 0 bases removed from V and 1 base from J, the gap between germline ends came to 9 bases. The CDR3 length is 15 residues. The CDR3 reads CASSLAGTANTEAFF. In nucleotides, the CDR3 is TGTGCCAGCAGCTTAGCGGGGACGGCGAACACTGAAGCTTTCTTT.

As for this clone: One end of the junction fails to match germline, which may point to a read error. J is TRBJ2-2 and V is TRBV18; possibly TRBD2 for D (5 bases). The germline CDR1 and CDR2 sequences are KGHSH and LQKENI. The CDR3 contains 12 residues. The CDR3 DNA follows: TGTGCCAGCTCACCATTGGCCGGGGAGCTGCTTTTT. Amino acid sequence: CASSPLAGELLF.

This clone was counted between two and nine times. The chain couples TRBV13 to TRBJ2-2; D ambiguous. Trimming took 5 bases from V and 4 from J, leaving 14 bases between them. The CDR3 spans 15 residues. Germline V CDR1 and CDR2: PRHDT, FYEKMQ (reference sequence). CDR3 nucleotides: TGTGCCAGCAGCGTAAGAGATAGCCGCACCGGGGAGCTGTTTTTT. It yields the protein CASSVRDSRTGELFF.

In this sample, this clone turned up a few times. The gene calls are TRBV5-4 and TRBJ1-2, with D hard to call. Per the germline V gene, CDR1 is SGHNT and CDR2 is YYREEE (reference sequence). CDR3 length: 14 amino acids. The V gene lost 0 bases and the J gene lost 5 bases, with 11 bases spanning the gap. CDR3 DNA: TGTGCCAGCAGCTTGGGGGCGGAACAATATGGCTACACCTTC. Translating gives CASSLGAEQYGYTF.

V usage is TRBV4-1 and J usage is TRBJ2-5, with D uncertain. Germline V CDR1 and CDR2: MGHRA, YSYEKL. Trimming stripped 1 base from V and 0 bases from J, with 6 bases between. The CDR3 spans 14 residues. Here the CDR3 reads CASSQAGYQETQYF. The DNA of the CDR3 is TGCGCCAGCAGCCAAGCCGGCTACCAAGAGACCCAGTACTTC.